This T cell receptor beta chain originates from a study of CD8 T cells in Susac syndrome. Study-wide points: Individuals included in the TCR sequencing and HLA analysis were acknowledged by the study to be relatively few in number.

CD8+ and CD4+ T cells from blood underwent TCR beta sequencing, which was carried out in a high-throughput format. FACS enriched CD8+ TEMRA cells, while bulk CD8+ and CD4+ were negatively isolated. Germline V gene lookup returns CDR1 MNHEY and CDR2 SVGAGI. The CDR3 runs to 16 residues. With 0 bases clipped from V and 5 bases from J, the junction kept 9 bases outside the gene matches. It was with random hexamers that roughly 0.45 to 1 ug RNA was reverse transcribed. The amplification used immunoSEQ multiplex PCR on TCR beta CDR3; it spanned 54 Vbeta and 13 Jbeta. From the immunoSEQ multiplex PCR reads, TCRdb called clonotypes with MiXCR, one entry per CDR3 protein. The sample lists around 59,000 distinct CDR3 sequences; roughly nine tenths were seen once. To note about this clonotype: Its target is unknown.

The receptor comes from a human donor in good health. The sample taken for sequencing was CD8+ T cells from PBMCs. The genes are TRBV6-5 and TRBJ2-7; 8 bases fit TRBD1. The CDR3 reads CASSYSTGQEVHEQYF. DNA of the CDR3: TGTGCCAGCAGTTACTCAACGGGACAGGAGGTCCACGAGCAGTACTTC.